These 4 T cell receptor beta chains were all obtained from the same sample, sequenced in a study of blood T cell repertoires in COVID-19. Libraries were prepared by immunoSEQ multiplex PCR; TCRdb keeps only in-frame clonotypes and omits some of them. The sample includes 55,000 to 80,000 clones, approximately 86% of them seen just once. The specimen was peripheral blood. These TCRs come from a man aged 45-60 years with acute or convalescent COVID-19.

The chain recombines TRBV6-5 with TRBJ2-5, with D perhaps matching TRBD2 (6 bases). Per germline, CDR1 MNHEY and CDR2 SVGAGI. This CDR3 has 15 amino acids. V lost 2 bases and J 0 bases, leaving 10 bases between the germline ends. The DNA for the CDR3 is TGTGCCAGCAGTTACGGCGGGGAAAACCAAGAGACCCAGTACTTC. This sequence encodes CASSYGGENQETQYF.

CDR3 region: CASSYSRAGGGEQYF. CDR3 bases: TGTGCCAGCAGTTACTCGAGGGCAGGGGGTGGCGAGCAGTACTTC. The chain is built from TRBV6-5 and TRBJ2-7, with 7 bases that match TRBD1. CDR3 length equals 15 residues. V was clipped by 0 bases and J by 6 bases; unmatched bases: 8. Germline assignment: CDR1 MNHEY and CDR2 SVGAGI.

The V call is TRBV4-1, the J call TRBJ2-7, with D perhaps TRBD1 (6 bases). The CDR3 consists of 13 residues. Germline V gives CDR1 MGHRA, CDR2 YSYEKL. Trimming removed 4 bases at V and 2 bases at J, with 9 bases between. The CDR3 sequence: CASSRDTPYEQYF. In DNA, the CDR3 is TGCGCCAGCAGCCGGGACACTCCCTACGAGCAGTACTTC.

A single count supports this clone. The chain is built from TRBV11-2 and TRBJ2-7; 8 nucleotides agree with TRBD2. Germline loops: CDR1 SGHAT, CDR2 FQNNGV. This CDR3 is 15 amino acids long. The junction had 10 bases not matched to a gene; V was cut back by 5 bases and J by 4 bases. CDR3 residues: CASSILGGARYEQYF. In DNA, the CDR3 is TGTGCCAGCAGCATCCTCGGGGGGGCCAGATACGAGCAGTACTTC. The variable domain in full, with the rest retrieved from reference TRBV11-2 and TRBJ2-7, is EAGVAQSPRYKIIEKRQSVAFWCNPISGHATLYWYQQILGQGPKLLIQFQNNGVVDDSQLPKDRFSAERLKGVDSTLKIQPAKLEDSAVYLCASSILGGARYEQYFGPGTRLTVT.